This TCR beta chain was identified during a study of blood T cell repertoires in COVID-19. The study recruited people aged 18 to 89 years across approximately 24 US areas. Participants had their cohort set by participant-reported clinical history. CDR1 and CDR2 (germline): MNHEY, SMNVEV (reference sequence). This CDR3 region has 15 residues. With V trimmed by 6 bases and J by 3 bases, 10 bases remained unmatched. Under the authors' procedure: Counts of nucleated cells, estimated from reference gene primer amplification, were obtained. Clones were sequenced by immunoSEQ multiplex PCR, and TCRdb holds only the in-frame ones, with some missing. The D gene and trimming were derived from the DNA, and the V and J assignments and clone size from that table. In the table there are hundreds of thousands of clones, over 75% of which are singletons.

The rearrangement joins TRBV27 to TRBJ1-1; 7 nucleotides align to TRBD1. The sequence was collected from a man aged 18-30 years who had recovered from COVID-19. The sequencing input was PBMCs or T cells enriched from blood (not recorded which). The CDR3 region has the DNA TGTGCCAGCAGCGTCAGGGGGGTGTTGTACACTGAAGCTTTCTTT. As protein: CASSVRGVLYTEAFF.